The present T cell receptor (beta chain) was sequenced within a study of lymphopenia after photon versus proton radiotherapy. The germline V and J ends were trimmed by 3 bases and 4 bases, with 15 bases remaining between them. CDR1 is LNHDA, CDR2 SQIVND, per germline (reference sequence). The CDR3 consists of 15 residues. This clone was seen only once. Its target is not known. Overall study results and limits: In patients who died, overall survival fell as post-nadir TCR diversity dropped more. Relative stability marked proton patients; photon patients lost diversity and naive cells.

Profiled with immunoSEQ multiplex PCR; TCRdb holds only in-frame clones, not every one. The table shows 70,000 or so clones, with roughly 92% occurring only once. The chain couples TRBV19 to TRBJ1-1; maybe TRBD1 (5 bases). This clonotype was obtained from a middle-aged woman with cholangiocarcinoma. Sample: peripheral blood, taken from a patient treated with photon-based radiotherapy. Here the CDR3 reads CASSIGLQGGTEAFF. In DNA form, the CDR3 reads TGTGCCAGTAGTATTGGTCTCCAGGGAGGCACTGAAGCTTTCTTT.